This TCR beta chain was captured by sequencing in a study of shared clonotypes between healthy human individuals. Study observations and caveats: Although depth was large, rarefaction showed that sequencing of the sorted subsets was incomplete. Donor clonotype sharing was expected to depend on sequencing depth.

Selected positively for CCR7 and CD45RO-negative, naive CD8 cells excluded terminally differentiated effector memory CD45RA+ cells. Each of the donors was a healthy adult who was HIV-negative and had not had a recent acute infection or vaccination. On this clone: Its antigen is currently unknown. Other DNA sequences in this specimen translate into the identical CDR3.

Only in-frame clones appear in the TCRdb table, and some are missing; sequencing was by immunoSEQ multiplex PCR. The table has millions of clones, about 95% seen once. Germline lookup yields CDR1 MGHRA and CDR2 YSYEKL. The CDR3 is 14 amino acids. V was pared by 0 bases and J by 1 base, with 5 bases between. This TCR derives from a man aged 18 to 35 in good health. This chain uses TRBV4-1 with TRBJ2-3; D unresolved. Sequenced material: naive CD8+ T cells sorted from blood. CDR3 DNA sequence: TGCGCCAGCAGCCAAGATAGTGGCACAGATACGCAGTATTTT. Translated, it gives CASSQDSGTDTQYF.